This entry concerns a single T cell receptor (beta chain). Its antigen is unknown. While the first cohort had 650 to 850 subjects, the donors belonged to the separate validation cohort of 100 to 150 subjects. Measured with immunoSEQ multiplex PCR; TCRdb has only the in-frame clones, and not every one. Of hundreds of thousands of clones listed, around 87% are singletons. CDR3 size: 15 residues. From germline, CDR1 is SEHNR and CDR2 FQNEAQ (reference sequence). V lost 4 bases, J lost 5 bases, and 17 bases lay in between. The sample is drawn from a study of cytomegalovirus exposure and HLA in healthy donors. Study at large: The same platform was used for the 120 validation repertoires and the roughly 730 first-cohort repertoires, a later analysis reported. Study-wide results and limits: Most TCR sequences were uncommon, yet certain public TCRs appeared in many donors.

The clonotype was recovered from a woman between 18 and 29 years old in good health and CMV-seropositive. The rearrangement joins TRBV7-9 to TRBJ2-5; D unresolved. Material: PBMCs. Here the CDR3 DNA reads TGTGCCAGCAGCTCCTGGGCTGGGTTGGTGGAGACCCAGTACTTC. Translating gives CASSSWAGLVETQYF.